What follows are 26 T cell receptor beta chains derived from one specimen sequenced in a study of T-cell reconstitution after alpha-beta-depleted transplantation in children. This sample's TCRbeta library carried unique molecular identifier barcodes. Each CDR3 protein gets one entry after TCRdb re-called the PCR reads with MiXCR. The table records some 600,000 distinct CDR3 sequences, 10% to 15% of them present only once. The sample in question was PBMCs, mostly from graft donor cells, obtained 360 days after TCRalphabeta/CD19-depleted stem cell transplant. These receptor sequences come from a male patient between 10 and 17 years old who had a stem cell transplant for acute myeloid leukemia, so the T cells may come from the graft donor.

The chain combines TRBV21-1 with TRBJ2-2; the table's D call, TRBD1, was not checked against the DNA. TRBV21-1 is an annotated pseudogene. This CDR3 spans 16 amino acids. This chain's CDR3 is CASSKEVQGAPGELFF. The CDR3 region has the DNA TGTGCCAGCAGCAAAGAGGTGCAGGGGGCCCCCGGGGAGCTGTTTTTT.

Many counts were recorded for this clonotype. The chain is built from TRBV9 and TRBJ2-2; D remains unclear. Trimming took 0 bases from V and 2 from J, leaving 8 bases between them. Looked up from germline, CDR1 is SGDLS and CDR2 is YYNGEE. This CDR3 region has 15 residues. Here the CDR3 DNA reads TGTGCCAGCAGCGTAGTAGCCTTTAACACCGGGGAGCTGTTTTTT. This codes for CASSVVAFNTGELFF.

This clonotype was found a few times. DNA for the CDR3: TGCGCCAGCAGCTTGTGGGGGTCCCTACCTCGTTACAATGAGCAGTTCTTC. It specifies CASSLWGSLPRYNEQFF. The chain carries TRBV5-1 and TRBJ2-1; D assignment may be TRBD1 or TRBD2 (5 bases each). V was pared by 1 base and J by 4 bases, with 18 bases between. This CDR3 is built from 17 residues. Germline V gene data show CDR1 as SGHRS and CDR2 as YFSETQ.

The rearrangement uses TRBV3-1 and TRBJ2-1; the match to TRBD2 covers 11 bases. V lost 2 bases and J lost 5; bases outside the gene matches: 5. Germline V CDR1 and CDR2: LGHDT, YNNKEL (reference sequence). The CDR3 is 16 amino acids. The CDR3 is CASSQKGLAVNNEQFF. DNA for the CDR3: TGTGCCAGCAGCCAAAAGGGACTAGCGGTGAACAATGAGCAGTTCTTC.

V is TRBV7-2 and J is TRBJ2-1; possible D gene TRBD1, 6 bases. V lost 1 base and J 4 bases, leaving 11 bases between the germline ends. This CDR3 contains 15 residues. Germline CDR1 reads SGHTA; CDR2 reads FQGNSA. The CDR3 protein is CASSLEGESYNEQFF. The DNA for the CDR3 is TGTGCCAGCAGCTTAGAGGGGGAGTCGTACAATGAGCAGTTCTTC.

This clonotype showed up just a few times. The chain employs TRBV28 and TRBJ2-4, with TRBD1 identical over 8 bases. This CDR3 has 18 residues. The germline CDR1 and CDR2 sequences are MDHEN and SYDVKM. With V trimmed by 5 bases and J by 0 bases, 12 bases remained unmatched. The chain's CDR3 is CASSPGQGRELAKNIQYF. CDR3 bases: TGTGCCAGCAGTCCCGGACAGGGAAGGGAGTTAGCCAAAAACATTCAGTACTTC.

This clonotype came up a few times. The genes are TRBV4-1 and TRBJ2-7; TRBD1 is a possible D gene (5 bases). The CDR3 contains 13 residues. CDR1 is MGHRA, CDR2 YSYEKL, per germline. V dropped 6 bases and J dropped 2 bases, with 11 bases sitting between them. The CDR3 sequence: CASSSSRAYEQYF. The CDR3 DNA is TGCGCCAGCAGTTCCAGCAGGGCCTACGAGCAGTACTTC.

The rearrangement uses TRBV9 and TRBJ2-7, with 11 bases aligning to TRBD1. Germline CDR1 reads SGDLS; CDR2 reads YYNGEE. The CDR3 totals 15 residues. Germline trimming cut 2 bases from V and 5 bases from J; bases unmatched to any gene: 6. The CDR3 loop is CASSVLPGQGDEQYF. CDR3 in DNA: TGTGCCAGCAGCGTCCTACCGGGACAGGGGGACGAGCAGTACTTC.

This sequence joins TRBV28 and TRBJ2-7; 13 bases line up with TRBD2. The J segment lost 1 base and the V segment lost 3 bases, leaving 12 bases of the junction unmatched. The length of the CDR3 is 19 residues. The germline V gene has CDR1 MDHEN and CDR2 SYDVKM. The CDR3 nucleotides are TGTGCCAGCAGTTTGCAGCGAACCTTACTAGCGGGAGGGTCCTACGAGCAGTACTTC. This translates into CASSLQRTLLAGGSYEQYF.

By share, this clonotype ranks as medium-sized. V and J are TRBV4-3 and TRBJ2-5; no definite D call. Trimming cost V 0 bases and J 4 bases, with 9 bases left between them. In germline, CDR1 is LGHNA, CDR2 YSLEER. There are 14 residues in the CDR3. The CDR3: CASSQDGRVETQYF. CDR3 DNA sequence: TGCGCCAGCAGCCAAGATGGTAGGGTAGAGACCCAGTACTTC.

The V gene is TRBV7-3, the J gene TRBJ2-3, with 7 bases that match TRBD2. CDR3 length equals 14 residues. Per the germline V gene, CDR1 is SGHTA and CDR2 is FQGTGA. V shed 1 base and J 4 bases; nucleotides not matched to a gene: 2. The CDR3 coding sequence is TGTGCCAGCAGCTTAAGCCGGGGGGCAGATACGCAGTATTTT. Translation gives CASSLSRGADTQYF.

This clonotype turned up a few times. The chain links TRBV30 to TRBJ2-3, with D possibly matching TRBD2 (5 bases). The V gene's germline CDR1 is GTSNPN and CDR2 SVGIG (reference sequence). There are 14 residues in the CDR3. Trimming took 0 bases from V and 7 from J, leaving 14 bases between them. CDR3 nucleotides: TGTGCCTGGAGTGTATCGGGGAGTCTGAATACGCAGTATTTT. This sequence encodes CAWSVSGSLNTQYF.

This clonotype was recorded at least ten times. This sequence joins TRBV5-1 and TRBJ2-5, with 13 bases lining up with TRBD2. The CDR3 consists of 16 residues. The junction had 4 bases not matched to a gene; V was cut back by 0 bases and J by 5 bases. CDR1 and CDR2 from the germline V gene are SGHRS and YFSETQ. The CDR3 here is CASSLAGTSGMETQYF. The CDR3 DNA is TGCGCCAGCAGCTTGGCCGGGACTAGCGGGATGGAGACCCAGTACTTC.

This clonotype was recorded at least ten times. The CDR3 loop is CASSLSTSTGTDTQYF. Here the CDR3 DNA reads TGTGCCAGCAGCCTCAGTACTAGTACCGGCACAGATACGCAGTATTTT. V is TRBV3-1 and J is TRBJ2-3, with D maybe TRBD2 (5 bases). The CDR3 is made up of 16 amino acids. Germline loops: CDR1 LGHDT, CDR2 YNNKEL (reference sequence). The V and J ends lost 4 bases and 1 base respectively, with 15 bases between them.

This clonotype turned up a few times. J is TRBJ2-1 and V is TRBV27; 9 bases match TRBD2. This CDR3 contains 15 residues. Per germline, CDR1 MNHEY and CDR2 SMNVEV (reference sequence). V trimming: 6 bases; J trimming: 3 bases; junction bases outside the gene matches: 6. CDR3 sequence (DNA): TGTGCCAGCAGACATAGCGGGAGCCTCTACAATGAGCAGTTCTTC. This encodes CASRHSGSLYNEQFF.

By sample fraction, this clonotype is medium-sized (0.01 to 0.1%). The rearrangement joins TRBV29-1 to TRBJ2-5, with TRBD2 identical over 15 bases. CDR3 length equals 12 residues. CDR1 and CDR2 from the germline V gene are SQVTM and ANQGSEA. The CDR3 region has the DNA TGCAGTGGACTAGCGGGAGGGGAGACCCAGTACTTC. This gives the protein CSGLAGGETQYF.

The gene calls are TRBV5-1 and TRBJ2-7; no clear D gene. V lost 3 bases to trimming and J lost 2 bases, with 12 bases between them. The CDR3 has 14 residues. CDR1 and CDR2 from the germline V gene are SGHRS and YFSETQ. CDR3: CASSSTRTAYEQYF. The CDR3 coding sequence is TGCGCCAGCAGCTCGACCCGGACGGCCTACGAGCAGTACTTC.

The V gene is TRBV5-6, the J gene TRBJ2-1, with D unclear. V gave up 0 bases and J gave up 5 bases, with 12 bases separating them. The V gene's germline CDR1 is SGHDT and CDR2 YYEEEE. The CDR3 loop spans 15 amino acids. The CDR3 DNA sequence: TGTGCCAGCAGCTTGGTTCGCAGGCTACACAATGAGCAGTTCTTC. This gives the protein CASSLVRRLHNEQFF.

This clonotype appeared a few times. The chain recombines TRBV7-9 with TRBJ1-2; weak D call: TRBD1 (5 bases). The CDR3 runs to 16 residues. With 6 bases removed from V and 2 bases from J, the gap between germline ends came to 19 bases. CDR1 and CDR2 from the germline V gene are SEHNR and FQNEAQ (reference sequence). The CDR3 region is CASRNSVGTINYGYTF. CDR3 in DNA: TGTGCCAGCAGGAATTCAGTCGGGACCATCAACTATGGCTACACCTTC.

V usage is TRBV20-1 and J usage is TRBJ2-7; D might be TRBD2 (5 bases). The V end lost 6 bases, the J end lost 3 bases, and 12 bases lay between the germline ends. The CDR3 runs to 12 residues. Germline V gene lookup returns CDR1 DFQATT and CDR2 SNEGSKA (reference sequence). CDR3 bases: TGCAGTGCAAAGTTAGGGAGCTACGAGCAGTACTTC. Its protein product is CSAKLGSYEQYF.

In its sample, this clonotype was seen a few times. The J gene is TRBJ2-5, the V gene TRBV9; 9 positions match TRBD2. Germline CDR1 reads SGDLS; CDR2 reads YYNGEE. J gave up 1 base and V 0 bases, and 7 bases lay outside the gene matches. The CDR3 sequence is 17 residues long. The CDR3: CASSVVPLTSGQETQYF. The CDR3 DNA is TGTGCCAGCAGCGTAGTCCCGCTGACTAGCGGCCAAGAGACCCAGTACTTC. The full variable domain, its missing parts supplied by reference TRBV9 and TRBJ2-5, is DSGVTQTPKHLITATGQRVTLRCSPRSGDLSVYWYQQSLDQGLQFLIQYYNGEERAKGNILERFSAQQFPDLHSELNLSSLELGDSALYFCASSVVPLTSGQETQYFGPGTRLLVL.

There are a few counts of this clonotype. The CDR3 nucleotides read TGTGCCAGCTCACCCATCCGACAGGGGGGAAACATTCAGTACTTC. Its protein product is CASSPIRQGGNIQYF. This chain joins TRBV18 and TRBJ2-4, with 9 bases matching TRBD1. The germline gives CDR1 KGHSH, CDR2 LQKENI. V gave up 3 bases and J gave up 6 bases; unmatched junction bases: 6. The CDR3 is 15 residues long. The full variable domain, its missing parts supplied by reference TRBV18 and TRBJ2-4, is NAGVMQNPRHLVRRRGQEARLRCSPMKGHSHVYWYRQLPEEGLKFMVYLQKENIIDESGMPKERFSAEFPKEGPSILRIQQVVRGDSAAYFCASSPIRQGGNIQYFGAGTRLSVL.

The genes are TRBV28 and TRBJ2-7, with TRBD2 matching 12 bases. Germline V CDR1 and CDR2: MDHEN, SYDVKM. The CDR3 is 17 residues long. Trimming removed 2 bases from V and 6 bases from J; junction bases left unmatched: 11. CDR3 coding DNA: TGTGCCAGCAGTTTACGTCGGACTAGCGGGACTTTTACCGAGCAGTACTTC. The encoded protein is CASSLRRTSGTFTEQYF. The full variable domain, in which reference TRBV28 and TRBJ2-7 provide the parts outside the CDR3, is DVKVTQSSRYLVKRTGEKVFLECVQDMDHENMFWYRQDPGLGLRLIYFSYDVKMKEKGDIPEGYSVSREKKERFSLILESASTNQTSMYLCASSLRRTSGTFTEQYFGPGTRLTVT.

The chain links TRBV7-2 to TRBJ2-1; D might be TRBD2 (6 bases). V gave up 5 bases and J gave up 5 bases, with 22 bases separating them. The CDR3 is made up of 17 amino acids. Germline V gene sequence: CDR1 SGHTA, CDR2 FQGNSA. The CDR3 here is CASSVGFRTKGHNEQFF. The CDR3 nucleotides read TGTGCCAGCAGCGTCGGGTTCAGGACTAAGGGCCACAATGAGCAGTTCTTC. Drawing the rest from reference TRBV7-2 and TRBJ2-1, the complete variable domain is GAGVSQSPSNKVTEKGKDVELRCDPISGHTALYWYRQSLGQGLEFLIYFQGNSAPDKSGLPSDRFSAERTGGSVSTLTIQRTQQEDSAVYLCASSVGFRTKGHNEQFFGPGTRLTVL.

The chain employs TRBV15 and TRBJ2-5; possible D gene TRBD1, 7 bases. The germline gives CDR1 LNHNV, CDR2 YYDKDF (reference sequence). The V end was cut by 5 bases, the J end by 5 bases, with 21 bases between. The CDR3 consists of 16 residues. DNA of the CDR3: TGTGCCACCAGCTCCCCCCGGGACCCAGGGGGGGAGACCCAGTACTTC. Protein product: CATSSPRDPGGETQYF.

This clonotype was detected ten times or more. The chain combines TRBV7-6 with TRBJ2-7; D is possibly TRBD1 (6 bases). From germline, CDR1 is SGHVS and CDR2 FNYEAQ. V lost 5 bases to trimming and J lost 7 bases, with 18 bases between them. This CDR3 is 14 amino acids long. In DNA, the CDR3 is TGTGCCAGCAGCCCTGGGCGGACAGTTGAAGAGCAGTACTTC. This translates into CASSPGRTVEEQYF.